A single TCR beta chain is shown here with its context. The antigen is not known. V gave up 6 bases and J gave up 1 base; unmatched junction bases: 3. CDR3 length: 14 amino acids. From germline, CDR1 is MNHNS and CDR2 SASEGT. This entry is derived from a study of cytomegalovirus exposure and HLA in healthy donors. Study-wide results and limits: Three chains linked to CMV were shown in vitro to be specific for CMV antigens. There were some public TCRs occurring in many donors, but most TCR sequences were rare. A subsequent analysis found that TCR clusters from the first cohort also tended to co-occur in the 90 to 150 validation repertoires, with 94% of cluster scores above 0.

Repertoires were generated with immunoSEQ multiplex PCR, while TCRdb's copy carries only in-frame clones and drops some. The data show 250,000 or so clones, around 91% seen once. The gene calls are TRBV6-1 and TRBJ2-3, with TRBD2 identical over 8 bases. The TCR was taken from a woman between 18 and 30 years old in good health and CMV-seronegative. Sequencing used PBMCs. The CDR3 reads CASRVLAGTDTQYF. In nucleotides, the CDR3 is TGTGCCAGCAGGGTACTAGCGGGCACAGATACGCAGTATTTT.